The T cell receptor (beta chain) under discussion was sequenced for a study of blood T cell repertoires in COVID-19. Study in general: Researchers got acute and convalescent COVID-19 samples from the United States, Italy and Spain. From T cells, B-cell-depleted T cells, or PBMCs came the material, which was cDNA or gDNA.

How the authors handled the data: By means of reference gene primer amplification, nucleated cell counts were estimated. Clones were sequenced by immunoSEQ multiplex PCR, and TCRdb holds only the in-frame ones, with some missing. D and trimming come from the DNA, and the V and J calls and clone size come from that table. This sample has roughly 40,000 clones, with 75% to 90% found just once. Germline V gives CDR1 ENHRY, CDR2 SYGVKD. The V gene end was trimmed by 6 bases and the J gene end by 9 bases; junction bases not matched to a gene: 3. This CDR3 contains 13 residues. The receptor was derived from a woman between 40 and 50 years old with acute or convalescent COVID-19. The chain carries TRBV10-3 and TRBJ1-6; 9 bases agree with TRBD1. The sample taken for sequencing was peripheral blood. The CDR3 DNA follows: TGTGCCATCAGGGGACAGGGAGGTTCACCCCTCCACTTT. Translating it yields CAIRGQGGSPLHF.